The T cell receptor beta chain under discussion was sequenced for a study of blood T cell repertoires in COVID-19. V dropped 0 bases and J dropped 4 bases, with 9 bases sitting between them. From germline, CDR1 is LGHDT and CDR2 YNNKEL (reference sequence). The CDR3 has 14 amino acids. In the original processing: The authors estimated nucleated cell counts from reference gene primer amplification. Repertoires were generated with immunoSEQ multiplex PCR, while TCRdb's copy carries only in-frame clones and drops some. D and trimming come from the DNA, and the V and J calls and clone size come from that table. The sample lists a few hundred thousand clones; roughly 85% were seen once.

Material: PBMCs or T cells enriched from blood (not recorded which). The clonotype comes from a woman between 35 and 50 years old who had recovered from COVID-19. V usage is TRBV3-1 (or the pseudogene TRBV3-2) and J usage is TRBJ1-2; the D is unclear. The CDR3 loop is CASSQDVGSYGYTF. DNA for the CDR3: TGTGCCAGCAGCCAAGATGTAGGGAGCTATGGCTACACCTTC.